This TCR beta chain was documented in a study of T-cell reconstitution after alpha-beta-depleted transplantation in children. Concerning this clonotype: The target antigen is unknown.

Study conclusions and caveats: T-cell numbers and diversity, one year after transplant, stemmed largely from T cells that were newly produced. Reported findings indicate that, about two months after transplant, alpha-beta T cells came from several hundred expanded clones, which were derived from non-depleted graft cells.

This CDR3 contains 15 residues. Trimming shortened V by 5 bases and J by 3 bases, and 16 bases separated the two germline ends. The authors prepared the TCRbeta library with unique molecular identifiers. TCRdb reanalysed the PCR reads using MiXCR and keeps one entry per CDR3 protein. The sample includes hundreds of thousands of distinct CDR3 sequences, less than 15% of them seen just once. The TCR was taken from a girl aged 2-9 years with congenital amegakaryocytic thrombocytopenia, due to receive a stem cell transplant. The sample in question was PBMCs, obtained before TCRalphabeta/CD19-depleted stem cell transplant. This sequence joins TRBV12-3 or TRBV12-4 and TRBJ2-5, with D possibly TRBD1 on 6 matching bases. CDR3 bases: TGTGCCAGCAGTAGTCAGGGGCACAAAAAAGAGACCCAGTACTTC. Its protein product is CASSSQGHKKETQYF.